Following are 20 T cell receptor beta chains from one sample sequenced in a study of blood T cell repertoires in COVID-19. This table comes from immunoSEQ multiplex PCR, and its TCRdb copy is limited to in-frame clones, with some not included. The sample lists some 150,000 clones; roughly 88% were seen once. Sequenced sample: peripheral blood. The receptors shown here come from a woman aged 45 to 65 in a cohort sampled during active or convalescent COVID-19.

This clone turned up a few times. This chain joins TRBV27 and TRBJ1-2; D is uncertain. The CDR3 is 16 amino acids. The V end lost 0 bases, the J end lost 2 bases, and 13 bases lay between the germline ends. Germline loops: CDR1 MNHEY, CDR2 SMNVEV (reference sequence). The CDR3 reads CASSLSIEAANYGYTF. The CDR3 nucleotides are TGTGCCAGCAGTTTATCGATCGAGGCGGCCAACTATGGCTACACCTTC.

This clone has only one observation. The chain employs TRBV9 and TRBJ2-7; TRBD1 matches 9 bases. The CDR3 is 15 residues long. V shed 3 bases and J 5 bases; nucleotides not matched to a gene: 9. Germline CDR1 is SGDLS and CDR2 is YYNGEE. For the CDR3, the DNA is TGTGCCAGCAGCGAAGGACAGGGGTTTGTCGACGAGCAGTACTTC. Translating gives CASSEGQGFVDEQYF.

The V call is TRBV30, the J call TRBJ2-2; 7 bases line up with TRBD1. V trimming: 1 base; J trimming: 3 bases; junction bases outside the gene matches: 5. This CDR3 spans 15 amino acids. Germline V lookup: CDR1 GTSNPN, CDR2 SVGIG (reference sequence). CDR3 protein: CAWSGTGLDTGELFF. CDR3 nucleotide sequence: TGTGCCTGGAGTGGGACAGGTCTGGACACCGGGGAGCTGTTTTTT.

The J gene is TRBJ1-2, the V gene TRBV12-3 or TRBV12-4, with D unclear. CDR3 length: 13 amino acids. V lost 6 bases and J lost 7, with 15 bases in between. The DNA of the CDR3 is TGTGCCAGCAGCCCTAGTCCGGCGTTTGGCTACACCTTC. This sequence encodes CASSPSPAFGYTF.

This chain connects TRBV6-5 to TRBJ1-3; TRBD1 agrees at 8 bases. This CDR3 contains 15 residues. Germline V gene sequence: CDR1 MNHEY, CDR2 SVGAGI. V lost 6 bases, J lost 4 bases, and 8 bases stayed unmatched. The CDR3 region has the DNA TGTGCCAGCAGACAGACAGGGGCTAGCGGAAACACCATATATTTT. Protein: CASRQTGASGNTIYF.

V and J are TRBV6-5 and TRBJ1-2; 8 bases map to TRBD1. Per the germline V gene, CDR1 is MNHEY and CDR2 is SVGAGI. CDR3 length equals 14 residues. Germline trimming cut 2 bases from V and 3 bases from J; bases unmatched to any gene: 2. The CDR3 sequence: CASSYGRGHYGYTF. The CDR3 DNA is TGTGCCAGCAGTTACGGCAGGGGGCACTATGGCTACACCTTC.

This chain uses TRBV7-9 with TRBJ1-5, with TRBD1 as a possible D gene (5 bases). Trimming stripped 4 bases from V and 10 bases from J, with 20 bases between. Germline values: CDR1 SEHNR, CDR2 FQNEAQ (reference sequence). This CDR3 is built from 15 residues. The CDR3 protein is CASSSTSDGGGPQHF. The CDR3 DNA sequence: TGTGCCAGCAGCTCCACCTCGGACGGGGGGGGTCCCCAGCATTTT.

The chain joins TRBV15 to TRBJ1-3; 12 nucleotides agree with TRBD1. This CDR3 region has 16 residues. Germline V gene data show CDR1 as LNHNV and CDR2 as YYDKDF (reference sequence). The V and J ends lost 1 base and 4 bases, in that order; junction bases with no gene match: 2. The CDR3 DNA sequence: TGTGCCACCAGCAGAGGGGACAGGGGGCTAGGAAACACCATATATTTT. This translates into CATSRGDRGLGNTIYF. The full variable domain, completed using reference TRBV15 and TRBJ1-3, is DAMVIQNPRYQVTQFGKPVTLSCSQTLNHNVMYWYQQKSSQAPKLLFHYYDKDFNNEADTPDNFQSRRPNTSFCFLDIRSPGLGDTAMYLCATSRGDRGLGNTIYFGEGSWLTVV.

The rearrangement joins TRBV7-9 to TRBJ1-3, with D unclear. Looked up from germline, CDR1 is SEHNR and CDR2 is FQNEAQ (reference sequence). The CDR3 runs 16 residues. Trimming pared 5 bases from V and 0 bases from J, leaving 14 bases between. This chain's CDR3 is CASSPPTDLSGNTIYF. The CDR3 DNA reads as TGTGCCAGCAGCCCTCCCACTGATCTCTCTGGAAACACCATATATTTT.

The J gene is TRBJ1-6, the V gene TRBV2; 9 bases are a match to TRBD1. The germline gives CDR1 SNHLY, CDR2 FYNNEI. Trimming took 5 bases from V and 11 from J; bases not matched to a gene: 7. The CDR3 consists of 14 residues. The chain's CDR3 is CASSSRQGVTPLHF. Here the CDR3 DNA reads TGTGCCAGCAGTAGCCGACAGGGGGTTACACCCCTCCACTTT.

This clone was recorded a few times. In DNA form, the CDR3 reads TGTGCCAGCAGCCAAGATCCACAACGGTTGAGGTCACCCCTCCACTTT. This gives the protein CASSQDPQRLRSPLHF. The chain uses TRBV14 and TRBJ1-6, with unresolved D. Trimming left V 0 bases short and J 10 bases short, with 16 bases between. CDR3 length: 16 residues. The germline V gene encodes CDR1 SGHDN and CDR2 FVKESK.

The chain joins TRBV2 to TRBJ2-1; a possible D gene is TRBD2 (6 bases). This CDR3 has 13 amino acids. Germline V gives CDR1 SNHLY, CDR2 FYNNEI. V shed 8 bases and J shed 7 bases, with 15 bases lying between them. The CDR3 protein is CASRTGAGNEQFF. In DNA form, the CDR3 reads TGTGCCAGCCGGACGGGCGCGGGGAATGAGCAGTTCTTC.

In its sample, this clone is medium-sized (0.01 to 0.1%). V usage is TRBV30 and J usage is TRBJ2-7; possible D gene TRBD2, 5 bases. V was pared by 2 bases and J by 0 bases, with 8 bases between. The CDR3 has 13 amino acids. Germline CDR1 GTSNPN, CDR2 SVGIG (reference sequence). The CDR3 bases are TGTGCCTGGAGTAACGGGATCTCCTACGAGCAGTACTTC. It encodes CAWSNGISYEQYF.

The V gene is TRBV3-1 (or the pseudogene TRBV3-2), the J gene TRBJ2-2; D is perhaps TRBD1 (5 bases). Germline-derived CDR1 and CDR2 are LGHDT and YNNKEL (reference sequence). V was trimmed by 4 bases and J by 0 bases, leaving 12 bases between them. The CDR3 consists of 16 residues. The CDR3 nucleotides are TGTGCCAGCAGCCCCCGACAGTCCACGAACACCGGGGAGCTGTTTTTT. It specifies CASSPRQSTNTGELFF.

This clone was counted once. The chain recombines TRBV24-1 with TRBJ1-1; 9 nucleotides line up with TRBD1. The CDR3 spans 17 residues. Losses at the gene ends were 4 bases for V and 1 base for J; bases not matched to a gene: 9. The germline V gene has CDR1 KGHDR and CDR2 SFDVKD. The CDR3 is CATSESGQGLKNTEAFF. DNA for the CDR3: TGTGCCACCAGTGAATCGGGACAGGGACTCAAGAACACTGAAGCTTTCTTT.

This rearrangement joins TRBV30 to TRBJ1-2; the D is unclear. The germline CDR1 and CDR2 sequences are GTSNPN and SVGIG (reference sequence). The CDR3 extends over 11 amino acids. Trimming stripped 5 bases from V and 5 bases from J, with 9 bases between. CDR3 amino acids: CAWSELYGYTF. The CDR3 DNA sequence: TGTGCCTGGTCTGAGTTGTATGGCTACACCTTC.

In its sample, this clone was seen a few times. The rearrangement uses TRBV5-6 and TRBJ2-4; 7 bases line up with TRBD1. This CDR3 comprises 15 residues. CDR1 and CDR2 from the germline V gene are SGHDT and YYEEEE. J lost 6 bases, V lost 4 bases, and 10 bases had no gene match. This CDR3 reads CASSTGTVTRNIQYF. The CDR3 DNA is TGTGCCAGCAGCACTGGGACAGTCACCCGAAACATTCAGTACTTC.

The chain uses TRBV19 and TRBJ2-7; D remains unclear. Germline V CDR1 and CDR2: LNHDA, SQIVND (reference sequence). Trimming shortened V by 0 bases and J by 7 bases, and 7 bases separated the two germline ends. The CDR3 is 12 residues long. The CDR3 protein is CASSIESTEQYF. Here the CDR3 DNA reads TGTGCCAGTAGTATAGAATCGACAGAGCAGTACTTC.

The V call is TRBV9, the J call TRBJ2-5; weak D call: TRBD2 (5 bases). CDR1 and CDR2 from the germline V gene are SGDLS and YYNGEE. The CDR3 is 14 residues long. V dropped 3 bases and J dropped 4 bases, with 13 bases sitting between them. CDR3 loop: CASSGGVVPETQYF. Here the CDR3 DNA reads TGTGCCAGCAGCGGGGGAGTGGTTCCAGAGACCCAGTACTTC. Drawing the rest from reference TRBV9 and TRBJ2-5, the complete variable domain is DSGVTQTPKHLITATGQRVTLRCSPRSGDLSVYWYQQSLDQGLQFLIQYYNGEERAKGNILERFSAQQFPDLHSELNLSSLELGDSALYFCASSGGVVPETQYFGPGTRLLVL.

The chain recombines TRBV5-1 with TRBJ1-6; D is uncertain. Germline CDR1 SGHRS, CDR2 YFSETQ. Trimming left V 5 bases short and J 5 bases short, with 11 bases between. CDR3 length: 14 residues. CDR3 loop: CASRDWSNNSPLHF. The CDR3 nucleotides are TGCGCCAGCAGAGATTGGTCTAATAATTCACCCCTCCACTTT. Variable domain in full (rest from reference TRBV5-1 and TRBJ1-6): KAGVTQTPRYLIKTRGQQVTLSCSPISGHRSVSWYQQTPGQGLQFLFEYFSETQRNKGNFPGRFSGRQFSNSRSEMNVSTLELGDSALYLCASRDWSNNSPLHFGNGTRLTVT.